This is a list of T cell receptor beta chains from one sample in a study of CD8+ T cells in alopecia areata. Here immunoSEQ multiplex PCR was the method, and the copy in TCRdb shows in-frame clones only, minus some. Among 200,000 to 250,000 clones, around three fifths were seen once, and the ten largest hold 1.6%. Source: CD4+ T cells sorted from blood, taken at week 4, from a patient treated with tofacitinib. The receptors derive from a human donor with alopecia areata. CDR3s include the opening cysteine and the closing phenylalanine or tryptophan. The order of the fields is V gene, J gene, D gene, clone size, CDR3 protein, CDR3 DNA. D genes are given only for firm matches. Rows give clone size only sometimes, using once, few, many, or a class for an expanded clone.

V: TRBV5-6
J: TRBJ2-5
D: -
size: -
CDR3: CASSLVAGRSFEETQYF
DNA: TGTGCCAGCAGCTTGGTGGCGGGCAGGAGTTTTGAAGAGACCCAGTACTTC

V: TRBV29-1
J: TRBJ2-5
D: -
size: -
CDR3: CSASQETQYF
DNA: TGCAGCGCAAGCCAAGAGACCCAGTACTTC

V: TRBV29-1
J: TRBJ2-7
D: -
size: few
CDR3: CSVGFNSYEQYF
DNA: TGCAGCGTTGGCTTTAACTCCTACGAGCAGTACTTC

V: TRBV2
J: TRBJ1-3
D: -
size: -
CDR3: CASIPLQGTGNTIYF
DNA: TGTGCCAGCATACCTCTCCAAGGTACTGGAAACACCATATATTTT

V: TRBV7-2
J: TRBJ2-7
D: TRBD2
size: -
CDR3: CASSLSGGTYEQYF
DNA: TGTGCCAGCAGCTTAAGCGGGGGGACCTACGAGCAGTACTTC

V: TRBV6-5
J: TRBJ1-1
D: -
size: -
CDR3: CASSYSKYGEAFF
DNA: TGTGCCAGCAGTTACTCGAAATACGGCGAAGCTTTCTTT

V: TRBV5-6
J: TRBJ1-1
D: -
size: once
CDR3: CASSLGTLNTEAFF
DNA: TGTGCCAGCAGCTTGGGGACGCTTAACACTGAAGCTTTCTTT

V: TRBV30
J: TRBJ2-3
D: -
size: -
CDR3: CAWTKGGGRSDTQYF
DNA: TGTGCCTGGACCAAGGGAGGGGGTAGGTCAGATACGCAGTATTTT

V: TRBV7-2
J: TRBJ2-1
D: -
size: -
CDR3: CASSSSGGNGHEQFF
DNA: TGTGCCAGCAGCAGTTCAGGCGGGAACGGTCATGAGCAGTTCTTC

V: TRBV5-1
J: TRBJ1-4
D: -
size: -
CDR3: CASSPRPNEKLFF
DNA: TGCGCCAGCAGCCCGCGCCCCAATGAAAAACTGTTTTTT

V: TRBV7-2
J: TRBJ1-5
D: TRBD1
size: few
CDR3: CASSARQGQPQHF
DNA: TGTGCCAGCAGCGCCCGACAGGGCCAGCCCCAGCATTTT

V: TRBV27
J: TRBJ1-6
D: -
size: -
CDR3: CASTKTSGEKTLHF
DNA: TGTGCCAGCACCAAGACATCGGGGGAAAAAACCCTCCACTTT

V: TRBV10-2
J: TRBJ2-2
D: -
size: -
CDR3: CASSGMRGDGELFF
DNA: TGCGCCAGCAGTGGGATGAGAGGGGACGGGGAGCTGTTTTTT

V: TRBV5-1
J: TRBJ2-2
D: -
size: -
CDR3: CASSLGDLPGAELFF
DNA: TGCGCCAGCAGCTTGGGGGACCTCCCCGGGGCCGAGCTGTTTTTT

V: TRBV29-1
J: TRBJ1-1
D: -
size: -
CDR3: CSVRGIGTEAFF
DNA: TGCAGCGTTCGGGGTATCGGCACTGAAGCTTTCTTT

V: TRBV2
J: TRBJ2-3
D: TRBD2
size: -
CDR3: CASKTLTTSGSTDTQYF
DNA: TGTGCCAGCAAGACCCTAACGACTAGCGGGTCTACAGATACGCAGTATTTT

V: TRBV29-1
J: TRBJ2-7
D: -
size: -
CDR3: CSVELSPYEQYF
DNA: TGCAGCGTTGAGCTGAGCCCCTACGAGCAGTACTTC

V: TRBV29-1
J: TRBJ1-2
D: -
size: -
CDR3: CSVESPSDGYTF
DNA: TGCAGCGTTGAATCGCCCTCGGATGGCTACACCTTC

V: TRBV2
J: TRBJ1-2
D: TRBD1
size: -
CDR3: CASSEQGAQGEGYTF
DNA: TGTGCCAGCAGTGAGCAGGGGGCGCAGGGTGAGGGCTACACCTTC

V: TRBV30
J: TRBJ1-1
D: -
size: once
CDR3: CAWSPKTFPEAFF
DNA: TGTGCCTGGAGTCCGAAGACGTTCCCTGAAGCTTTCTTT

V: TRBV29-1
J: TRBJ2-5
D: -
size: -
CDR3: CSVEEDPVTGPQGGETQYF
DNA: TGCAGCGTTGAAGAGGACCCGGTGACAGGGCCGCAGGGGGGAGAGACCCAGTACTTC

V: TRBV30
J: TRBJ1-1
D: -
size: -
CDR3: CAWRQGEAFF
DNA: TGTGCCTGGAGACAGGGTGAAGCTTTCTTT

V: TRBV7-9
J: TRBJ2-1
D: -
size: -
CDR3: CASTTPQGGTNEQFF
DNA: TGTGCCAGCACCACCCCCCAGGGGGGTACCAATGAGCAGTTCTTC

V: TRBV9
J: TRBJ2-5
D: -
size: -
CDR3: CASSVGQTQETQYF
DNA: TGTGCCAGCAGCGTTGGACAGACACAAGAGACCCAGTACTTC

V: TRBV29-1
J: TRBJ1-2
D: TRBD1
size: -
CDR3: CSVARQGAYGYTF
DNA: TGCAGCGTTGCACGACAGGGGGCCTATGGCTACACCTTC